The clone carrying this TCR beta chain was counted a few times. Its antigen is unknown. This record comes from a study of cytomegalovirus exposure and HLA in healthy donors. Overall study: Among a few hundred genotyped donors, more than 65% fell in the Caucasian-associated ancestry cluster.

General observations from the study: A prior analysis recorded that most TCR beta V segments were productive about 87% or about 30% of the time. In vitro confirmation showed three CMV-associated chains to be CMV antigen specific. For most subjects, TCR beta sequences were reported to predict HLA-A and HLA-B alleles with accuracy.

The CDR3 covers 12 residues. In germline, CDR1 is SGHAT, CDR2 FQNNGV. V trimming: 8 bases; J trimming: 6 bases; junction bases outside the gene matches: 5. Both 60 Vbeta primers and 13 Jbeta primers went into the PCR. TCRdb's copy holds only in-frame clones and misses some; the assay was immunoSEQ multiplex PCR. The sample contains over 65,000 clones, roughly 77% of which appear only once. The chain combines TRBV11-2 with TRBJ1-2; the match to TRBD1 covers 8 bases. This clonotype was obtained from a woman in her 40s in good health and CMV-seropositive. The specimen sequenced was PBMCs. CDR3 protein: CASQTGGNGYTF. CDR3 coding DNA: TGTGCCAGCCAAACAGGGGGAAATGGCTACACCTTC.